This T cell receptor beta chain was observed in a study of blood T cell repertoires in COVID-19. Using immunoSEQ multiplex PCR, the repertoire was profiled, and TCRdb retains in-frame clones only, with some absent. The data contain about 280,000 clones, around 89% of them singletons. The study assigned cohorts using participant-reported clinical history. Germline-derived CDR1 and CDR2 are LGHNA and YSLEER. The J segment lost 0 bases and the V segment lost 0 bases, leaving 9 bases of the junction unmatched. The CDR3 loop spans 19 amino acids. The J gene is TRBJ2-1, the V gene TRBV4-3; 9 bases are a match to TRBD2. The receptor comes from a woman aged 18-29 years with acute COVID-19. Sequencing input: PBMCs or T cells enriched from blood (not recorded which). CDR3 in DNA: TGCGCCAGCAGCCAAGATCCACTAGCGGGTTTACCCTCCTACAATGAGCAGTTCTTC. It is translated as CASSQDPLAGLPSYNEQFF.